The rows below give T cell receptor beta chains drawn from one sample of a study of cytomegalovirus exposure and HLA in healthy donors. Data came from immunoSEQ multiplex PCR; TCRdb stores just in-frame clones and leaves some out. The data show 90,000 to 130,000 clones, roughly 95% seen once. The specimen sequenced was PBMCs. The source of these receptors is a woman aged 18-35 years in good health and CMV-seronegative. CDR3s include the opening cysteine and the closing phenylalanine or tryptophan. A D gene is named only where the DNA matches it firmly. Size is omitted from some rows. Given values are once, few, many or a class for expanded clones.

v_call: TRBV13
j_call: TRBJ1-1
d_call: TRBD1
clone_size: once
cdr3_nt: TGTGCCAGCAGCTTAAGGGGGACAGGGGGCTTGAACACTGAAGCTTTCTTT
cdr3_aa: CASSLRGTGGLNTEAFF

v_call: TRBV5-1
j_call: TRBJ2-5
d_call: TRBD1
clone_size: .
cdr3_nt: TGCGCCAGCAGCCCGACCCGGACAGGTGGTAGGGAGACCCAGTACTTC
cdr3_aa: CASSPTRTGGRETQYF

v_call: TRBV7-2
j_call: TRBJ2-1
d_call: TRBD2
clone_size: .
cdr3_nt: TGTGCCAGCAGCTTAGTAGAGCGGGCGGGGGGGCTTCTCGATGAGCAGTTCTTC
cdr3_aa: CASSLVERAGGLLDEQFF

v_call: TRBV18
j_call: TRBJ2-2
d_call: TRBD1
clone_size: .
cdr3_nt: TGTGCCAGCTCACCGCGGGACAGGGGGAGTGTCGGGGAGCTGTTTTTT
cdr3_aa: CASSPRDRGSVGELFF

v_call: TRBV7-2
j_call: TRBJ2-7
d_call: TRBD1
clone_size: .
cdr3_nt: TGTGCCAGCAGCTTAGCCACCGGGACAGGGGGCTACGAGCAGTACTTC
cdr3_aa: CASSLATGTGGYEQYF

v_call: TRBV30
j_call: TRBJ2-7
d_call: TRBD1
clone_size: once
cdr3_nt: TGTGCCTGTCGGGCAGGGGGCCGCAGCTCCTACGAGCAGTACTTC
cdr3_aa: CACRAGGRSSYEQYF

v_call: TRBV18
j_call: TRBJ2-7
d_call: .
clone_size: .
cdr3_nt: TGTGCCAGCTCACCACAAGGGCAGGGCGGCAACTACGAGCAGTACTTC
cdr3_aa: CASSPQGQGGNYEQYF

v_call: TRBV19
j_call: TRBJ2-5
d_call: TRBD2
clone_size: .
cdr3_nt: TGTGCCAGTAGACGGCTAGCGGACTACCAAGAGACCCAGTACTTC
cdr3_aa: CASRRLADYQETQYF

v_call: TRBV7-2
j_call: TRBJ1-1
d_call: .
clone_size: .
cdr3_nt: TGTGCCAGCAGCGCAAGCAGGCAGTTGAACACTGAAGCTTTCTTT
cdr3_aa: CASSASRQLNTEAFF

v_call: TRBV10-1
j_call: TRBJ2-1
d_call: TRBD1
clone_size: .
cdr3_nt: TGCGCCAGCAGTGAGTGGGGACAGGGGAATGACAATGAGCAGTTCTTC
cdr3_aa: CASSEWGQGNDNEQFF

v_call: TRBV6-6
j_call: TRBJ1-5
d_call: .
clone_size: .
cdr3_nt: TGTGCCAGCAGGGGCGGACAAAGCAATCAGCCCCAGCATTTT
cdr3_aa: CASRGGQSNQPQHF

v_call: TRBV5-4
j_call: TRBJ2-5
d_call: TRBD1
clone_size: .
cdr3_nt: TGTGCCAGCAGCTTTACTCCGGGACAGGGGCTTTACGAGACCCAGTACTTC
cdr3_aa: CASSFTPGQGLYETQYF

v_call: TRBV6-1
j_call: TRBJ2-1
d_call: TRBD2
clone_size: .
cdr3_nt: TGTGCCAGCAGTGACGGACTAGCGGCTTACAATGAGCAGTTCTTC
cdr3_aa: CASSDGLAAYNEQFF

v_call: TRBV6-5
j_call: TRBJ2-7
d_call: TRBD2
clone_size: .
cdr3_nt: TGTGCCAGCAGATTACTAGCGGGGGGCTCCTACGAGCAGTACTTC
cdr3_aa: CASRLLAGGSYEQYF

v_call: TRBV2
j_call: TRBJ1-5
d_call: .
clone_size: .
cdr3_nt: TGTGCCAGCAGGAGGGATAGCAATCAGCCCCAGCATTTT
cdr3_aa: CASRRDSNQPQHF

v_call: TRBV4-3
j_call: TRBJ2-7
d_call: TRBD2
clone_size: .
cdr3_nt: TGCGCCAGCAGCCAAGAAAGTTTCGGCGGGGGGTCCGCTCGCGAGCAGTACTTC
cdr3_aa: CASSQESFGGGSAREQYF

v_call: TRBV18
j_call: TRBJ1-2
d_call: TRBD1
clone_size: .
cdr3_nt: TGTGCCAGCTCACCAACGGACAGGGGTCCGCGTCCCTACTATGGCTACACCTTC
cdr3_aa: CASSPTDRGPRPYYGYTF

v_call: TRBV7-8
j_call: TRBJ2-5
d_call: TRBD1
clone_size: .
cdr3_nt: TGTGCCAGCAGCCTTAGGACAGGGGGAAAGGAGACCCAGTACTTC
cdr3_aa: CASSLRTGGKETQYF

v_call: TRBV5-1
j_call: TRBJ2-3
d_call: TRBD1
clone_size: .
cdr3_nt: TGCGCCAGCAGCTCGGGACAGGCCAGCACAGATACGCAGTATTTT
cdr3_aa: CASSSGQASTDTQYF

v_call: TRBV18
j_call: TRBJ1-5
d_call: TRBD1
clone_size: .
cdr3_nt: TGTGCCAGCTCACTAGGACAGGGGGTACTCAATCAGCCCCAGCATTTT
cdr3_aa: CASSLGQGVLNQPQHF

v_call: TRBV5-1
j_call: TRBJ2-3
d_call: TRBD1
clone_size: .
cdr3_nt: TGCGCCAGCAGCTTTTTTGGGACAGGGGACAACACAGATACGCAGTATTTT
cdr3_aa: CASSFFGTGDNTDTQYF

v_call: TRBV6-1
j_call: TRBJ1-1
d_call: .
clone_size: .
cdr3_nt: TGTGCCAGCAGTGAAGCGCTAGGGGCAGTGGTCGAAGCTTTCTTT
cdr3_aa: CASSEALGAVVEAFF

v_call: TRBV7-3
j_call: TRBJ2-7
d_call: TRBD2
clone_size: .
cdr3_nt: TGTGCCAGCAGCATCGCGGGGGGGCGGGACGAGCAGTACTTC
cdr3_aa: CASSIAGGRDEQYF

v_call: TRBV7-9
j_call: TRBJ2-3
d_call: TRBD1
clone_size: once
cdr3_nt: TGTGCCAGCAGTCACAAAGGTGGACAGGGTTTTTTGTCGGATACGCAGTATTTT
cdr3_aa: CASSHKGGQGFLSDTQYF

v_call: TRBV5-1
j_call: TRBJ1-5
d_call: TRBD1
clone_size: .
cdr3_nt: TGCGCCAGCAGCTTGGACAGGGGGGATGATCAGCCCCAGCATTTT
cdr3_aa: CASSLDRGDDQPQHF

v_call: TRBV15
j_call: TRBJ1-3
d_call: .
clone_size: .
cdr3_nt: TGTGCCACCAGCAGAGATTACGGGGACATCGGAAACACCATATATTTT
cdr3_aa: CATSRDYGDIGNTIYF

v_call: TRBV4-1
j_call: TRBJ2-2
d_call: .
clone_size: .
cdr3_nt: TGCGCCAGCAGCGGCGGGACCGCGTTCACCGGGGAGCTGTTTTTT
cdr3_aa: CASSGGTAFTGELFF

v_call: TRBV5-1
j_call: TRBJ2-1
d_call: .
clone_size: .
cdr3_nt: TGCGCCAGCAGCGCAACCGGGACAAAGTACAATGAGCAGTTCTTC
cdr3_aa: CASSATGTKYNEQFF

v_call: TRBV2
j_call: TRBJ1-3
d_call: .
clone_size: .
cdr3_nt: TGTGCCAGCAGTGATGGGGGGTGGATGAGCTCTGGAAACACCATATATTTT
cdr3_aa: CASSDGGWMSSGNTIYF

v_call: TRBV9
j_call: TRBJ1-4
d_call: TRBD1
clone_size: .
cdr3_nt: TGTGCCAGCAGCGTTAGCAGGGGGCAGGGTGAAAAACTGTTTTTT
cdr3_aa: CASSVSRGQGEKLFF

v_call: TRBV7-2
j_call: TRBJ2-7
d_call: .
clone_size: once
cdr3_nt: TGTGCCAGCAGCTTAGCGAGAACCTACGAGCAGTACTTC
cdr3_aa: CASSLARTYEQYF

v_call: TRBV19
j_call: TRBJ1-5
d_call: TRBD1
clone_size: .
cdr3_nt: TGTGCCAGTAGTAGTCCAGGGGGTGGGAATCAGCCCCAGCATTTT
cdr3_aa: CASSSPGGGNQPQHF

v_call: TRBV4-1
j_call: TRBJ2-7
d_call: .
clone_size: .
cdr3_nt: TGCGCCAGCAGCCAAGGGGGGGACAGTCTGGGGAAGCAGTACTTC
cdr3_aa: CASSQGGDSLGKQYF

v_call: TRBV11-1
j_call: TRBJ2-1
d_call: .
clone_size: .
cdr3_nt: TGTGCCAGCAGCACCTGGGGGGACAATGAGCAGTTCTTC
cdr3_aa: CASSTWGDNEQFF

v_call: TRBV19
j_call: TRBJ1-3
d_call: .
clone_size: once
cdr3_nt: TGTGCCAGTGTGGGGGAGGCTGGAAACACCATATATTTT
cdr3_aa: CASVGEAGNTIYF